Described below is a single T cell receptor beta chain sequence and its context. Its antigen is currently unknown. The data were obtained in a study of a mutant IDH1 vaccine in newly diagnosed glioma. The overall study: Vaccines were first given 4-6 weeks after radiotherapy alone, or with temozolomide cycles. The treated population exhibited a male proportion of around 62%, a female proportion of roughly 40%, and a mean age of around 40 years. The study, taken as a whole, reports: Changes in top peripheral clonotypes did not appear linked to pseudoprogression.

Sequencing was performed with immunoSEQ multiplex PCR; in TCRdb, only in-frame clones are kept and a portion is missing. The sample includes 70,000 to 100,000 clones, roughly 91% seen only once; the top ten take approximately 0.6%. Time point meaning: week 5, during vaccination. What each vaccine dose contained was 300 ug of mutant IDH1 20-mer peptide, accompanied by topical imiquimod. Diagnosis in the donors showed new WHO grade 3 or 4 astrocytomas that were IDH1-mutant and ATRX-lost. The clonotype comes from a woman aged 50 to 60 with glioma. Here the sequenced sample was PBMCs, taken from a glioma patient whose treatment included an IDH1 peptide vaccine.

CDR3 nucleotide sequence: TGTGCCAGCAGCCTGACACTGCAGGTCCCGTCCTCCTACGAGCAGTACTTC. The encoded protein is CASSLTLQVPSSYEQYF. The chain recombines TRBV11-2 with TRBJ2-7; D ambiguous. The CDR3 consists of 17 residues. Per the germline V gene, CDR1 is SGHAT and CDR2 is FQNNGV. Between the trimmed V and J ends, which lost 5 bases and 0 bases, there was a span of 20 bases.